The clone carrying this T cell receptor (beta chain) was seen only a few times. What it recognizes is unknown. This sample is drawn from a study of blood T cells in healthy people across ages. Study-level results: TCR beta diversity per million T cells fell roughly linearly with age.

Sample-barcoded 5' priming and a J-beta primer mix drove a second PCR of 7 to 11 cycles. TCRdb called the 5' RACE reads again in MiXCR, with one record for every CDR3 protein. The table records around 1.7 million distinct CDR3 sequences, 25% to 30% of them present only once. Each sample yielded at least 5.5 micrograms of PBMC total RNA. The V and J ends lost 3 bases and 5 bases respectively, with 9 bases between them. Germline CDR1 SGHRS, CDR2 YFSETQ. The CDR3 is 12 residues long. This sequence originates from a woman aged 25-40 years in good health. V gene TRBV5-1 combines with J gene TRBJ2-7; the D is unclear. Specimen: blood. The CDR3 DNA reads as TGCGCCAGCAGCTCCTGGCGAGACGAGCAGTACTTC. Its protein product is CASSSWRDEQYF.